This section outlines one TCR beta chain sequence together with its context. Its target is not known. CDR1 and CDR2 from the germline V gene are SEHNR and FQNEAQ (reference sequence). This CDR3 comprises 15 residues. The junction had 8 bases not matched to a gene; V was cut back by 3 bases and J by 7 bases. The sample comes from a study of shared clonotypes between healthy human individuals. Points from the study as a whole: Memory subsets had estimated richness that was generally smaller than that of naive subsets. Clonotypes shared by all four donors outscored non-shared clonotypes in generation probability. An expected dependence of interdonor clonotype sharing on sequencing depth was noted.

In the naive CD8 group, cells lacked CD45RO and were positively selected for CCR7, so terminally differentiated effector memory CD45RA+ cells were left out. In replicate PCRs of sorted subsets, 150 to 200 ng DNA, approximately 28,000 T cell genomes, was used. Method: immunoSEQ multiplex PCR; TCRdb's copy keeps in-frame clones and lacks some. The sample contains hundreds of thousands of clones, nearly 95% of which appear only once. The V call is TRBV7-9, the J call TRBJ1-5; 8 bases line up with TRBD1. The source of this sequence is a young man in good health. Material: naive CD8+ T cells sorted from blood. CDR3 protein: CASSFGLAGGQPQHF. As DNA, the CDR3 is TGTGCCAGCAGCTTCGGTTTGGCAGGGGGCCAGCCCCAGCATTTT.